This TCR beta chain appears in the sequencing data of a study of cytomegalovirus exposure and HLA in healthy donors. A note on this clone: Its antigen remains unknown.

The study's findings and limits: The study assumed roughly uniform donor sequencing depth for presence/absence analyses. An analysis done earlier found most TCR beta V segments productive about 87% or about 30% of the time.

Use of 60 Vbeta and 13 Jbeta primers characterized the PCR. The repertoire was sequenced with immunoSEQ multiplex PCR; TCRdb's copy has only in-frame clones and lacks some. The repertoire has around 160,000 clones, approximately 79% of them found once; the top ten carry 11% to 15%. This TCR came from a man aged 50-59 years in good health and CMV-seropositive. Source material: PBMCs.

The CDR3 DNA follows: TGCAGCGACGGGACTTTCTCCTACAATGAGCAGTTCTTC. Its translation is CSDGTFSYNEQFF. V and J are TRBV29-1 and TRBJ2-1; D is perhaps TRBD2 (6 bases). V lost 7 bases and J lost 0, with 10 bases in between. The length of the CDR3 is 13 residues. The V gene's germline CDR1 is SQVTM and CDR2 ANQGSEA.